A single T cell receptor (beta chain) is shown here with its context. Its antigen is not known. This PCR relied on a set of 60 Vbeta primers and 13 Jbeta primers. Some clones are missing from TCRdb's copy, which holds only in-frame ones; the method was immunoSEQ multiplex PCR. The sample shows approximately 76,000 clones, 60% to 75% of them seen only once. The V gene lost 4 bases and the J gene lost 2 bases, with 32 bases spanning the gap. Germline loops: CDR1 SNHLY, CDR2 FYNNEI. There are 21 residues in the CDR3. This specimen comes from a study of cytomegalovirus exposure and HLA in healthy donors. Study background: Caucasian-associated ancestry cluster membership applied to under 85% of around 400 genotyped donors. Points from the study as a whole: Investigators reported around 150 TCR beta chains as tied to cytomegalovirus. On later analysis, the bulk of CMV-associated TCR beta chains appeared to be HLA-restricted. Researchers had no immune exposure information except CMV serostatus available.

The chain couples TRBV2 to TRBJ2-5, with a possible D match to TRBD1 (7 bases). Input material: PBMCs. The TCR comes from a middle-aged woman in good health and CMV-seropositive. The CDR3 nucleotides are TGTGCCAGCAGTGTTCCCCCCTCCGGGACCCACTTACAGGGGACTCAAGAGACCCAGTACTTC. Translation gives CASSVPPSGTHLQGTQETQYF. The full variable domain, with the rest looked up from reference TRBV2 and TRBJ2-5, is EPEVTQTPSHQVTQMGQEVILRCVPISNHLYFYWYRQILGQKVEFLVSFYNNEISEKSEIFDDQFSVERPDGSNFTLKIRSTKLEDSAMYFCASSVPPSGTHLQGTQETQYFGPGTRLLVL.